A single sample gave rise to the 19 T cell receptor beta chains below, sequenced in a study of glioma-infiltrating T cells after dendritic cell vaccination. This sample's time point: after dendritic cell vaccination, including at tumor progression/relapse. The assay was immunoSEQ multiplex PCR, and TCRdb's table has in-frame clones only and misses some. Here the sample spans 90,000 to 95,000 clones, over 75% being singletons. This sample comprised blood, obtained after dendritic cell vaccination. All receptors come from a human donor with glioblastoma.

The chain couples TRBV6-6 to TRBJ2-2, with D perhaps TRBD1 (5 bases). The CDR3 loop spans 13 amino acids. The V end was cut by 8 bases, the J end by 0 bases, with 7 bases between. CDR1 is MNHNY and CDR2 is SVGAGI in the germline V gene (reference sequence). The CDR3 DNA follows: TGTGCCAGCGGACAAACGAACACCGGGGAGCTGTTTTTT. Encoded protein: CASGQTNTGELFF.

This chain connects TRBV6-6 to TRBJ1-1, with 7 bases lining up with TRBD1. V was clipped by 5 bases and J by 3 bases; unmatched bases: 6. CDR3 length: 14 amino acids. Germline values: CDR1 MNHNY, CDR2 SVGAGI (reference sequence). DNA for the CDR3: TGTGCCAGCAGTGTTACAGGGGAGTACACTGAAGCTTTCTTT. Translated, it gives CASSVTGEYTEAFF.

The chain combines TRBV7-2 with TRBJ2-4; 11 positions agree with TRBD1. The trim removed 4 bases at V and 11 bases at J, leaving 7 bases unmatched. The CDR3 runs 14 residues. Germline V CDR1 and CDR2: SGHTA, FQGNSA. CDR3 sequence reads: CASSSRTGGTVQYF. Written as DNA, the CDR3 is TGTGCCAGCAGCTCCCGGACAGGGGGCACCGTTCAGTACTTC. The whole variable domain, filled in from reference TRBV7-2 and TRBJ2-4, reads GAGVSQSPSNKVTEKGKDVELRCDPISGHTALYWYRQSLGQGLEFLIYFQGNSAPDKSGLPSDRFSAERTGGSVSTLTIQRTQQEDSAVYLCASSSRTGGTVQYFGAGTRLSVL.

This clone was detected only a few times. The genes are TRBV7-2 and TRBJ1-1, with a possible D match to TRBD1 (5 bases). Germline V gene sequence: CDR1 SGHTA, CDR2 FQGNSA. Trimming removed 4 bases at V and 1 base at J, with 10 bases between. This CDR3 is built from 14 residues. This CDR3 is CASSWRGGNTEAFF. CDR3 in DNA: TGTGCCAGCAGCTGGAGGGGAGGGAACACTGAAGCTTTCTTT. Filled out from reference TRBV7-2 and TRBJ1-1, the complete variable domain reads GAGVSQSPSNKVTEKGKDVELRCDPISGHTALYWYRQSLGQGLEFLIYFQGNSAPDKSGLPSDRFSAERTGGSVSTLTIQRTQQEDSAVYLCASSWRGGNTEAFFGQGTRLTVV.

The rearrangement joins TRBV28 to TRBJ1-2; D not resolved. V was shortened by 3 bases and J by 8 bases, with 10 bases between the two germline ends. In germline, CDR1 is MDHEN, CDR2 SYDVKM. CDR3 length equals 12 residues. The DNA for the CDR3 is TGTGCCAGCAGTTTTCTGGGCTTCGGCTACACCTTC. The encoded protein is CASSFLGFGYTF.

The chain has TRBV5-1 and TRBJ2-3, with 8 bases fitting TRBD2. Germline V lookup: CDR1 SGHRS, CDR2 YFSETQ. CDR3 length equals 13 residues. Losses at the gene ends were 3 bases for V and 5 bases for J; bases not matched to a gene: 2. The CDR3 here is CASSSLAGDTQYF. CDR3 DNA: TGCGCCAGCAGCTCTCTAGCGGGAGATACGCAGTATTTT.

The CDR3 loop reads CASSPTGSGDAFF. CDR3 bases: TGTGCCAGCTCACCGACAGGGTCCGGGGACGCTTTCTTT. This sequence joins TRBV18 and TRBJ1-1; 7 bases map to TRBD1. Germline loops: CDR1 KGHSH, CDR2 LQKENI. CDR3 length: 13 residues. The ends lost 3 bases at V and 11 bases at J; junction bases unmatched: 9.

The chain carries TRBV5-1 and TRBJ2-3; 13 nucleotides match TRBD2. The V gene end was trimmed by 0 bases and the J gene end by 0 bases; junction bases not matched to a gene: 10. CDR1 is SGHRS and CDR2 is YFSETQ in the germline V gene. The CDR3 totals 20 residues. The CDR3 sequence: CASSLDGSGLAGRSTDTQYF. The CDR3 coding sequence is TGCGCCAGCAGCTTGGACGGTTCGGGACTAGCGGGGCGTAGCACAGATACGCAGTATTTT.

This clone showed up just a few times. J is TRBJ1-1 and V is TRBV5-6; perhaps TRBD1 as D (5 bases). Trimming shortened V by 2 bases and J by 1 base, and 6 bases separated the two germline ends. The germline CDR1 and CDR2 sequences are SGHDT and YYEEEE. This CDR3 has 13 amino acids. The CDR3, as DNA: TGTGCCAGCAGCTTTGACAGGAACACTGAAGCTTTCTTT. Translating gives CASSFDRNTEAFF.

The chain combines TRBV10-2 with TRBJ1-4, with TRBD1 as a possible D gene (5 bases). CDR1 is WSHSY and CDR2 is SAAADI in the germline V gene. The CDR3 spans 13 residues. Between the trimmed V and J ends, which lost 0 bases and 8 bases, there was a span of 7 bases. DNA of the CDR3: TGCGCCAGCAGTGAGTCGGACATAGAAAAACTGTTTTTT. Protein product: CASSESDIEKLFF.

The chain combines TRBV19 with TRBJ2-3, with D perhaps matching TRBD1 (6 bases). The ends were cut back, 6 bases at V and 6 bases at J, with 7 bases in the middle. Germline V gene lookup returns CDR1 LNHDA and CDR2 SQIVND (reference sequence). CDR3 length: 11 residues. This CDR3 is CASSRGDTQYF. In DNA, the CDR3 is TGTGCCAGTAGCAGGGGTGATACGCAGTATTTT.

The rearrangement joins TRBV5-1 to TRBJ1-4; 8 nucleotides align to TRBD1. The CDR3 covers 17 residues. Germline V lookup: CDR1 SGHRS, CDR2 YFSETQ. The ends lost 2 bases at V and 4 bases at J; junction bases unmatched: 10. CDR3 nucleotides: TGCGCCAGCAGCTTACAAAGTGACAGGGGCGGTAATGAAAAACTGTTTTTT. Residues: CASSLQSDRGGNEKLFF.

CDR3 sequence reads: CATLRGDSYEQYV. The CDR3 DNA sequence: TGTGCCACCTTAAGAGGGGACTCCTACGAGCAGTACGTC. The rearrangement joins TRBV6-1 to TRBJ2-7, with D perhaps assigned TRBD1 or TRBD2 (5 bases each). The CDR3 has 13 residues. V was pared by 10 bases and J by 0 bases, with 13 bases between. Germline CDR1 reads MNHNS; CDR2 reads SASEGT.

The sample holds a few counts of this clone. The chain links TRBV6-5 to TRBJ1-5, with D maybe TRBD1 (5 bases). The length of the CDR3 is 14 residues. Trimming left V 2 bases short and J 5 bases short, with 10 bases between. Germline V gene lookup returns CDR1 MNHEY and CDR2 SVGAGI. DNA for the CDR3: TGTGCCAGCAGTTACGGGGGGGATCATCAGCCCCAGCATTTT. Its translation is CASSYGGDHQPQHF.

The V call is TRBV6-1, the J call TRBJ1-1, with D maybe TRBD1 (5 bases). Germline lookup yields CDR1 MNHNS and CDR2 SASEGT. Trimming shortened V by 0 bases and J by 6 bases, and 14 bases separated the two germline ends. The CDR3 is 15 residues long. This CDR3 reads CASSEARGAAAEAFF. CDR3 bases: TGTGCCAGCAGTGAAGCAAGGGGTGCGGCGGCTGAAGCTTTCTTT.

The genes are TRBV5-6 and TRBJ2-1; no definite D call. The V and J ends lost 3 bases and 4 bases respectively, with 8 bases between them. CDR1 and CDR2 from the germline V gene are SGHDT and YYEEEE. CDR3 length: 13 amino acids. The CDR3 sequence: CASSYGRYNEQFF. In DNA, the CDR3 is TGTGCCAGCAGCTACGGTCGATACAATGAGCAGTTCTTC. The full variable domain, rest sourced from reference TRBV5-6 and TRBJ2-1, is DAGVTQSPTHLIKTRGQQVTLRCSPKSGHDTVSWYQQALGQGPQFIFQYYEEEERQRGNFPDRFSGHQFPNYSSELNVNALLLGDSALYLCASSYGRYNEQFFGPGTRLTVL.

The sample holds a few counts of this clone. The V gene is TRBV6-1, the J gene TRBJ1-1; D may be TRBD1 (5 bases). V lost 2 bases and J lost 5, with 12 bases in between. Germline CDR1 MNHNS, CDR2 SASEGT. The CDR3 sequence is 14 residues long. This CDR3 reads CASSEPGGVTEAFF. CDR3 in DNA: TGTGCCAGCAGTGAACCGGGAGGGGTAACTGAAGCTTTCTTT.

The V gene is TRBV7-2, the J gene TRBJ1-5; tentatively, D is TRBD1 (5 bases). V dropped 1 base and J dropped 7 bases, with 14 bases sitting between them. CDR3 length equals 15 residues. Germline lookup yields CDR1 SGHTA and CDR2 FQGNSA. In DNA form, the CDR3 reads TGTGCCAGCAGCTTAGTGGGGCCGATAGGACAGCCCCAGCATTTT. Translation gives CASSLVGPIGQPQHF.

V and J are TRBV27 and TRBJ1-4, with TRBD1 matching 7 bases. The ends lost 8 bases at V and 4 bases at J; junction bases unmatched: 13. The CDR3 extends over 16 amino acids. The germline gives CDR1 MNHEY, CDR2 SMNVEV (reference sequence). The CDR3 DNA is TGTGCCAGCGGTGTTACGGGGACAGACTATAATGAAAAACTGTTTTTT. Protein sequence: CASGVTGTDYNEKLFF.